This is a list of T cell receptor beta chains from one sample in a study of radiotherapy plus CTLA-4 blockade in lung cancer. The repertoire was sequenced with immunoSEQ multiplex PCR; TCRdb's copy has only in-frame clones and lacks some. Counted here are about 77,000 clones, roughly four fifths occurring once; the ten biggest clones make up over 9%. The sequences come from peripheral blood, collected from a patient treated with radiotherapy plus ipilimumab. The receptors derive from a human donor with non-small cell lung cancer whose response to radiotherapy plus ipilimumab could not be evaluated. The CDR3 runs from the conserved cysteine through the conserved F or W. D genes are given only for firm matches. Not every row has a clone size; where given, it reads once, few, many or a size class.

d_call j_call clone_size v_call cdr3_aa cdr3_nt
TRBD2 TRBJ2-5 NA TRBV19 CASRGLADQETQYF TGTGCCAGTAGGGGGCTAGCGGACCAAGAGACCCAGTACTTC
NA TRBJ1-3 NA TRBV27 CASSNGISGNTIYF TGTGCCAGTTCGAACGGTATCTCTGGAAACACCATATATTTT
TRBD1 TRBJ2-7 NA TRBV7-9 CASSLARTGVGEQYF TGTGCCAGCAGCTTAGCGAGGACAGGGGTCGGAGAGCAGTACTTC
TRBD2 TRBJ2-1 NA TRBV30 CAWTPSSGGPNEQFF TGTGCCTGGACCCCCTCTAGCGGGGGCCCAAATGAGCAGTTCTTC
TRBD2 TRBJ2-3 NA TRBV19 CASSMGTSGGYGTTDTQYF TGTGCCAGTAGTATGGGGACTAGCGGGGGTTATGGGACCACAGATACGCAGTATTTT
NA TRBJ2-3 NA TRBV6-5 CASSYPGTDTQYF TGTGCCAGCAGTTACCCAGGCACAGATACGCAGTATTTT
TRBD2 TRBJ2-7 NA TRBV4-1 CASSRDGAGTSSAYEQYF TGCGCCAGCAGCCGAGACGGCGCCGGGACTAGCAGTGCCTACGAGCAGTACTTC
NA TRBJ2-7 NA TRBV19 CASSNPREQYF TGTGCCAGTAGTAACCCGAGGGAGCAGTACTTC
NA TRBJ2-2 NA TRBV7-6 CASSLTTNTGELFF TGTGCCAGCAGCTTAACTACGAACACCGGGGAGCTGTTTTTT
TRBD1 TRBJ2-1 NA TRBV5-1 CASSGRDRADYEQFF TGCGCCAGCAGCGGGAGGGACAGGGCAGACTATGAGCAGTTCTTC
NA TRBJ1-3 NA TRBV7-2 CASSLQGTTGNTIYF TGTGCCAGCAGCTTACAGGGTACTACTGGAAACACCATATATTTT
NA TRBJ1-1 NA TRBV29-1 CSASNSKAPAEAFF TGCAGCGCTAGTAATTCCAAGGCCCCCGCTGAAGCTTTCTTT
NA TRBJ2-1 NA TRBV5-1 CASSLVGLRDEQFF TGCGCCAGCAGCTTGGTCGGACTACGAGATGAGCAGTTCTTC
TRBD1 TRBJ1-5 NA TRBV19 CASRRTGVNQPQHF TGTGCCAGTAGACGGACAGGGGTGAATCAGCCCCAGCATTTT
TRBD1 TRBJ1-6 NA TRBV6-6 CASSPQRTGQNSPLHF TGTGCCAGCAGTCCTCAACGGACAGGGCAGAATTCACCCCTCCACTTT
NA TRBJ2-1 NA TRBV9 CASSAPRNNEQFF TGTGCCAGCAGCGCTCCTAGGAACAATGAGCAGTTCTTC
TRBD1 TRBJ2-7 many TRBV7-2 CASSSYRDRGGEQYF TGTGCCAGCAGCTCTTACCGGGACAGGGGTGGCGAGCAGTACTTC
NA TRBJ2-7 NA TRBV6-1 CASSLSRIYEQYF TGTGCCAGCAGTCTATCTAGAATATACGAGCAGTACTTC
NA TRBJ1-2 few TRBV25-1 CASSEYIQGGNNYGYTF TGTGCCAGCAGTGAATATATTCAAGGGGGAAATAACTATGGCTACACCTTC
TRBD2 TRBJ2-7 NA TRBV19 CASSIDGTSGSPNEQYF TGTGCCAGTAGTATAGATGGGACTAGCGGGAGCCCCAACGAGCAGTACTTC
TRBD2 TRBJ2-7 NA TRBV5-4 CASSPREGLEQYF TGTGCCAGCAGCCCACGGGAGGGCCTCGAGCAGTACTTC
TRBD2 TRBJ2-3 NA TRBV9 CASSVGGRAWFKSTDTQYF TGTGCCAGCAGCGTAGGCGGGAGGGCCTGGTTTAAGAGCACAGATACGCAGTATTTT
NA TRBJ1-1 NA TRBV6-6 CASRKQGSTEAFF TGTGCCAGCCGTAAACAGGGATCGACTGAAGCTTTCTTT
NA TRBJ1-2 once TRBV16 CASSPSYGYTF TGTGCCAGCAGCCCCTCGTATGGCTACACCTTC
TRBD1 TRBJ2-7 NA TRBV6-5 CASSSVGTGNSYEQYF TGTGCCAGCAGTTCGGTGGGGACAGGGAACTCCTACGAGCAGTACTTC
NA TRBJ2-1 few TRBV10-2 CASGRVEQFF TGCGCCAGCGGCAGGGTTGAGCAGTTCTTC
TRBD2 TRBJ2-3 NA TRBV28 CASSGLAGGSTDTQYF TGTGCCAGCAGCGGACTAGCGGGGGGGAGCACAGATACGCAGTATTTT
NA TRBJ2-3 NA TRBV7-3 CASSLLSNTDTQYF TGTGCCAGCAGCTTACTTTCTAACACAGATACGCAGTATTTT
TRBD2 TRBJ2-1 NA TRBV28 CASSLPHGLAGGPYYNEQFF TGTGCCAGCAGTTTACCACATGGACTAGCGGGAGGGCCCTACTACAATGAGCAGTTCTTC
NA TRBJ2-7 NA TRBV9 CASSPHNGATYEQYF TGTGCCAGCAGCCCTCATAACGGAGCCACCTACGAGCAGTACTTC
TRBD1 TRBJ2-3 NA TRBV19 CASSMARQGPGADTQYF TGTGCCAGTAGTATGGCAAGACAGGGACCTGGGGCAGATACGCAGTATTTT
TRBD2 TRBJ2-1 NA TRBV9 CASSLRLAGYNEQFF TGTGCCAGCAGTCTCAGACTAGCGGGGTACAATGAGCAGTTCTTC
NA TRBJ2-7 NA TRBV6-1 CASSSAQGPYYEQYF TGTGCCAGCAGTTCAGCACAGGGACCGTACTACGAGCAGTACTTC
NA TRBJ1-2 few TRBV11-2 CASSTLTGRERVGYTF TGTGCCAGCAGCACTCTTACCGGCCGAGAGCGGGTTGGCTACACCTTC
TRBD1 TRBJ2-3 NA TRBV6-5 CASSYSVGRGDTQYF TGTGCCAGCAGTTACTCGGTCGGCAGGGGGGATACGCAGTATTTT
TRBD2 TRBJ2-7 few TRBV6-5 CASSGTSGILYEQYF TGTGCCAGCAGTGGGACTAGCGGCATCCTCTACGAGCAGTACTTC
TRBD1 TRBJ2-7 NA TRBV5-1 CASSISGTGGYEQYF TGCGCCAGCAGCATCTCCGGGACAGGGGGCTACGAGCAGTACTTC